The clone carrying this T cell receptor (beta chain) has just a few counts. Cohort placement rested on clinical history that participants reported themselves. Repertoires were generated with immunoSEQ multiplex PCR, while TCRdb's copy carries only in-frame clones and drops some. The repertoire holds some 210,000 clones, with around 81% as singletons. V shed 5 bases, J shed 2 bases, and the junction held 8 bases outside the gene matches. The CDR3 consists of 15 residues. Germline lookup yields CDR1 SEHNR and CDR2 FQNEAQ (reference sequence). The data stem from a study of blood T cell repertoires in COVID-19. Study-level information: Collection of acute and convalescent COVID-19 samples took place in the United States, Italy and Spain. From T cells, B-cell-depleted T cells, or PBMCs came the material, which was cDNA or gDNA.

The source of this sequence is a woman in her forties or fifties with acute COVID-19. Sequencing used PBMCs or T cells enriched from blood (not recorded which). The chain has TRBV7-9 and TRBJ2-5, with 7 bases matching TRBD2. Here the CDR3 reads CASSRPGGSQETQYF. The CDR3 DNA reads TGTGCCAGCAGCCGCCCCGGCGGGAGTCAAGAGACCCAGTACTTC.